What follows are 23 T cell receptor beta chains derived from one specimen sequenced in a study of blood T cell repertoires in COVID-19. The table came from immunoSEQ multiplex PCR; TCRdb's copy has only in-frame clones and leaves some out. Among 300,000 to 400,000 clones, 65% to 90% were seen once, and the ten largest hold approximately 4.6%. Sequenced: PBMCs or T cells enriched from blood (not recorded which). These receptors originate from a middle-aged woman with acute COVID-19.

The chain combines TRBV6-4 with TRBJ1-5; 7 bases line up with TRBD1. Germline assignment: CDR1 MRHNA and CDR2 SNTAGT. There are 19 residues in the CDR3. V gave up 2 bases and J gave up 2 bases; unmatched junction bases: 15. In DNA, the CDR3 is TGTGCCAGCAGTGACCCCGACCCAGATGACAGGGATGGCAATCAGCCCCAGCATTTT. Amino acids: CASSDPDPDDRDGNQPQHF.

The chain combines TRBV7-2 with TRBJ1-1; the match to TRBD1 covers 8 bases. V dropped 5 bases and J dropped 4; count of bases not matched to a gene: 3. This CDR3 contains 13 residues. Germline values: CDR1 SGHTA, CDR2 FQGNSA. CDR3 loop: CASSADRVTEAFF. In DNA, the CDR3 is TGTGCCAGCAGCGCGGACAGGGTCACTGAAGCTTTCTTT.

This clone was observed a few times. This sequence joins TRBV6-6 and TRBJ2-3, with TRBD1 matching over 7 bases. Trimming cost V 5 bases and J 3 bases; bases outside gene matches: 11. The CDR3 runs 16 residues. Germline-derived CDR1 and CDR2 are MNHNY and SVGAGI (reference sequence). In DNA, the CDR3 is TGTGCCAGCAGTCGAGGGGGCCCTCCCAGGACAGATACGCAGTATTTT. Translation gives CASSRGGPPRTDTQYF.

This clone occurred once. The chain combines TRBV4-2 with TRBJ1-2; 8 nucleotides agree with TRBD1. The germline V gene has CDR1 LGHNA and CDR2 YNFKEQ. The CDR3 is 16 amino acids. V trimming: 0 bases; J trimming: 5 bases; junction bases outside the gene matches: 8. This CDR3 is CASSQDLRDRTYGYTF. The CDR3, as DNA: TGTGCCAGCAGCCAAGACCTCCGGGACAGGACTTATGGCTACACCTTC.

The chain uses TRBV20-1 and TRBJ1-2, with D perhaps matching TRBD1 (5 bases). With 6 bases removed from V and 6 bases from J, the gap between germline ends came to 8 bases. Germline-derived CDR1 and CDR2 are DFQATT and SNEGSKA (reference sequence). The CDR3 is 10 residues long. The CDR3 bases are TGCAGTGCCTTGACAGATGGCTACACCTTC. It is translated as CSALTDGYTF.

The chain links TRBV6-5 to TRBJ2-7, with 13 bases that match TRBD2. This CDR3 has 15 residues. Germline-derived CDR1 and CDR2 are MNHEY and SVGAGI. V lost 7 bases to trimming and J lost 0 bases; unmatched junction nucleotides: 3. The CDR3 coding sequence is TGTGCCAGCACCGGACTAGCGGGGGTCTCCTACGAGCAGTACTTC. This codes for CASTGLAGVSYEQYF.

The chain has TRBV7-9 and TRBJ1-2, with D maybe TRBD1 (5 bases). V was shortened by 0 bases and J by 4 bases, with 12 bases between the two germline ends. This CDR3 spans 15 amino acids. Germline lookup yields CDR1 SEHNR and CDR2 FQNEAQ (reference sequence). This chain's CDR3 is CASSLAPGRGYGYTF. The CDR3 DNA is TGTGCCAGCAGCTTAGCCCCGGGGAGGGGCTATGGCTACACCTTC.

This clone was detected only once. The genes are TRBV19 and TRBJ2-7, with a weak D call TRBD1 (6 bases). The CDR3 is made up of 16 amino acids. Trimming shortened V by 2 bases and J by 2 bases, and 16 bases separated the two germline ends. From germline, CDR1 is LNHDA and CDR2 SQIVND (reference sequence). The CDR3 reads CASSIFSRGTPYEQYF. The CDR3 DNA reads as TGTGCCAGTAGTATATTTAGTAGAGGGACACCCTACGAGCAGTACTTC.

Here the CDR3 DNA reads TGTGCCAGCAGCTTGGGTGCAGGATCAGCAAATTCACCCCTCCACTTT. Its translation is CASSLGAGSANSPLHF. The rearrangement links TRBV5-4 to TRBJ1-6; D is unresolved. Germline assignment: CDR1 SGHNT and CDR2 YYREEE (reference sequence). V was trimmed by 0 bases and J by 7 bases, leaving 14 bases between them. The CDR3 length is 16 residues.

The chain couples TRBV11-3 to TRBJ1-1, with D unclear. The CDR3 extends over 13 amino acids. V lost 3 bases to trimming and J lost 4 bases, with 9 bases between them. Germline V gene lookup returns CDR1 SGHNT and CDR2 YENEEA. CDR3 residues: CASSFGRSTEAFF. For the CDR3, the DNA is TGTGCCAGCAGCTTCGGGAGGAGCACTGAAGCTTTCTTT. Full variable domain (outside the CDR3, taken from reference TRBV11-3 and TRBJ1-1): EAGVVQSPRYKIIEKKQPVAFWCNPISGHNTLYWYLQNLGQGPELLIRYENEEAVDDSQLPKDRFSAERLKGVDSTLKIQPAELGDSAVYLCASSFGRSTEAFFGQGTRLTVV.

V usage is TRBV7-6 and J usage is TRBJ2-2; no firm D call. V lost 1 base to trimming and J lost 1 base, with 7 bases between them. Germline values: CDR1 SGHVS, CDR2 FNYEAQ. The CDR3 has 15 amino acids. CDR3 sequence reads: CASSLGALNTGELFF. The DNA for the CDR3 is TGTGCCAGCAGCTTAGGGGCCTTGAACACCGGGGAGCTGTTTTTT.

The genes are TRBV5-8 and TRBJ1-4, with TRBD1 as a possible D gene (6 bases). CDR3 length equals 15 residues. CDR1 and CDR2 from the germline V gene are SGHTS and YDEGEE. V lost 7 bases and J 8 bases, leaving 21 bases between the germline ends. CDR3 nucleotide sequence: TGTGCCAGCGGTTTACTAGGGGGGGTAGGCGAAAAACTGTTTTTT. This translates into CASGLLGGVGEKLFF. The full variable domain, completed using reference TRBV5-8 and TRBJ1-4, is EAGVTQSPTHLIKTRGQQATLRCSPISGHTSVYWYQQALGLGLQFLLWYDEGEERNRGNFPPRFSGRQFPNYSSELNVNALELEDSALYLCASGLLGGVGEKLFFGSGTQLSVL.

This clone was seen once. V is TRBV6-6 and J is TRBJ1-2; no firm D call. There are 13 residues in the CDR3. The V gene lost 2 bases and the J gene lost 5 bases, with 9 bases spanning the gap. CDR1 and CDR2 from the germline V gene are MNHNY and SVGAGI (reference sequence). CDR3 DNA sequence: TGTGCCAGCAGTTACGCCGGGGATTATGGCTACACCTTC. Residues: CASSYAGDYGYTF.

The chain is built from TRBV28 and TRBJ1-1; no definite D call. CDR3 length: 15 amino acids. V was shortened by 8 bases and J by 0 bases, with 16 bases between the two germline ends. Germline CDR1 reads MDHEN; CDR2 reads SYDVKM. Here the CDR3 reads CASLPGGSLNTEAFF. CDR3 nucleotide sequence: TGTGCCAGCCTTCCGGGCGGGTCCCTGAACACTGAAGCTTTCTTT.

This chain connects TRBV29-1 to TRBJ2-1; TRBD1 agrees at 10 bases. Germline assignment: CDR1 SQVTM and CDR2 ANQGSEA. This CDR3 region has 12 residues. J was trimmed by 4 bases and V by 7 bases; bases with no gene match: 1. CDR3 in DNA: TGCAGCGGGGGACAGGGGTACAATGAGCAGTTCTTC. It yields the protein CSGGQGYNEQFF.

The rearrangement links TRBV15 to TRBJ1-5; D not certain. Trimming shortened V by 2 bases and J by 4 bases, and 3 bases separated the two germline ends. Germline values: CDR1 LNHNV, CDR2 YYDKDF (reference sequence). The CDR3 runs 12 residues. DNA of the CDR3: TGTGCCACCAGCAGACCGAATCAGCCCCAGCATTTT. Protein: CATSRPNQPQHF.

V and J are TRBV7-9 and TRBJ1-2, with 7 bases that match TRBD1. The germline CDR1 and CDR2 sequences are SEHNR and FQNEAQ (reference sequence). Trimming at V came to 1 base and at J to 5 bases, leaving 7 bases not matched to a gene. The CDR3 contains 15 residues. The DNA of the CDR3 is TGTGCCAGCAGCTTAGTAACAGGGGAGCAATATGGCTACACCTTC. It translates to CASSLVTGEQYGYTF.

CDR3 loop: CASSVGTGGYEQYF. The CDR3 DNA reads as TGTGCCAGTAGTGTTGGGACAGGGGGATACGAGCAGTACTTC. This rearrangement joins TRBV19 to TRBJ2-7; the match to TRBD1 covers 11 bases. Germline V gene sequence: CDR1 LNHDA, CDR2 SQIVND (reference sequence). The CDR3 has 14 residues. V was clipped by 5 bases and J by 4 bases; unmatched bases: 4.

The V and J genes are TRBV15 and TRBJ2-5; 11 bases match TRBD1. The germline V gene encodes CDR1 LNHNV and CDR2 YYDKDF (reference sequence). This CDR3 is built from 16 residues. V lost 3 bases, J lost 5 bases, and 8 bases stayed unmatched. As DNA, the CDR3 is TGTGCCACCAGCAGGGGAGGGACAGGGGGATCGGAGACCCAGTACTTC. Residues: CATSRGGTGGSETQYF.

This clone showed up just once. The chain recombines TRBV27 with TRBJ1-2, with TRBD1 matching 7 bases. V shed 5 bases, J shed 1 base, and the junction held 1 base outside the gene matches. Germline V gene lookup returns CDR1 MNHEY and CDR2 SMNVEV (reference sequence). The CDR3 has 13 residues. CDR3 nucleotides: TGTGCCAGCAGTAGGGACAGTAACTATGGCTACACCTTC. Encoded protein: CASSRDSNYGYTF.

This chain uses TRBV19 with TRBJ2-2; 8 nucleotides align to TRBD1. The germline V gene encodes CDR1 LNHDA and CDR2 SQIVND (reference sequence). The CDR3 is 15 amino acids. V trimming: 7 bases; J trimming: 8 bases; junction bases outside the gene matches: 12. The CDR3 loop is CASISGQGRMGELFF. The CDR3 DNA follows: TGTGCCAGTATCTCCGGACAGGGAAGAATGGGGGAGCTGTTTTTT.

The chain uses TRBV4-2 and TRBJ1-4; 7 bases agree with TRBD1. Trimming took 8 bases from V and 8 from J; bases not matched to a gene: 8. Germline CDR1 LGHNA, CDR2 YNFKEQ. The CDR3 length is 13 residues. The CDR3 DNA reads as TGTGCCAGCGCACGACAGGGCGACGAAAAACTGTTTTTT. Amino acids: CASARQGDEKLFF.

This clone has a handful of counts. The chain links TRBV18 to TRBJ2-7; TRBD2 matches 14 bases. This CDR3 is 17 amino acids long. CDR1 KGHSH and CDR2 LQKENI come from the germline V gene. V shed 3 bases and J 6 bases; nucleotides not matched to a gene: 10. The DNA of the CDR3 is TGTGCCAGCTCACCCAGACTAGCGGGAGGGATCCTTCCCGAGCAGTACTTC. Encoded protein: CASSPRLAGGILPEQYF. Supplemented by reference TRBV18 and TRBJ2-7, the full variable domain reads NAGVMQNPRHLVRRRGQEARLRCSPMKGHSHVYWYRQLPEEGLKFMVYLQKENIIDESGMPKERFSAEFPKEGPSILRIQQVVRGDSAAYFCASSPRLAGGILPEQYFGPGTRLTVT.